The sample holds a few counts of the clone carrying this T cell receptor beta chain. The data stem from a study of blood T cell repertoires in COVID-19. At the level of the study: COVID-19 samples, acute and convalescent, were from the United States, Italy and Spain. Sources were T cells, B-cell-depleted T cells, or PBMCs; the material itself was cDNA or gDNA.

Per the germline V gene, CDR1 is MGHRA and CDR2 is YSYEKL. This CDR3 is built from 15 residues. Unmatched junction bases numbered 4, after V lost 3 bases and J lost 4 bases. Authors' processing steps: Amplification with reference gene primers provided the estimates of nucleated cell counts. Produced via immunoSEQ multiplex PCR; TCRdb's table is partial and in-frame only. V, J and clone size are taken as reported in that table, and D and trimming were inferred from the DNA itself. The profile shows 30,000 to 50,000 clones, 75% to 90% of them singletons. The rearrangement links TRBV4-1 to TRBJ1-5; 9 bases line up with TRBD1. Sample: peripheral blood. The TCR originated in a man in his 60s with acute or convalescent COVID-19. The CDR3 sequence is CASSHAGQGNQPQHF. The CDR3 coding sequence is TGCGCCAGCAGCCACGCGGGACAGGGAAATCAGCCCCAGCATTTT.